Sequencing of this TCR beta chain was carried out in a study of shared clonotypes between healthy human individuals. As regards this clone: Its antigen is still unknown.

Germline trimming cut 4 bases from V and 5 bases from J; bases unmatched to any gene: 8. CDR3 length: 17 residues. Germline V gene lookup returns CDR1 SGHRS and CDR2 YFSETQ. Some clones are missing from TCRdb's copy, which holds only in-frame ones; the method was immunoSEQ multiplex PCR. The top ten hold 0.4% to 0.45% of the sample, which has around 1.6 million clones, about 98% seen once. Broader study findings: A handful of donors held around 5% of naive CD4 clonotypes in common. Estimated clonotype richness was generally higher in naive than memory subsets.

Splitting the CD4+ cells yielded a CD45RA+ naive subset and a CD45RA-negative memory subset. Specimen: naive CD4+ T cells sorted from blood. Subset noted: CD45RA+ positively selected. The genes are TRBV5-1 and TRBJ2-3; 15 bases map to TRBD2. The origin of this receptor is a man aged 30 to 39 in good health. The DNA for the CDR3 is TGCGCCAGCAGCCCAAGGACTAGCGGGAGGGTCGTAGATACGCAGTATTTT. Protein product: CASSPRTSGRVVDTQYF.